This TCR beta chain was captured by sequencing in a study of blood T cell repertoires in COVID-19. Looking at the study overall: In each case, the material was cDNA or gDNA derived from T cells, B-cell-depleted T cells, or PBMCs.

Original data processing: How many nucleated cells were present was estimated from reference gene primer amplification. Clones were read by immunoSEQ multiplex PCR, and TCRdb kept only the in-frame ones, dropping some. The DNA gave D and trimming, while V, J and clone size come from that table. The data show around 160,000 clones, approximately 91% seen once. Sequences were obtained from peripheral blood. This clonotype originated in a man between 18 and 29 years old with acute or convalescent COVID-19.

The CDR3: CASSLVAVTQGGDIQYF. The CDR3 bases are TGTGCCAGCAGCTTGGTGGCTGTAACTCAGGGAGGGGACATTCAGTACTTC. This rearrangement joins TRBV5-6 to TRBJ2-4; 7 bases align to TRBD2. Germline V CDR1 and CDR2: SGHDT, YYEEEE. This CDR3 comprises 17 residues. The ends lost 0 bases at V and 8 bases at J; junction bases unmatched: 14.